These T cell receptor beta chains were read from a single sample in a study of identifying expanded T cells in peripheral blood. Data came from immunoSEQ multiplex PCR; TCRdb stores just in-frame clones and leaves some out. The sample carries more than 95,000 clones, more than 80% recorded once. Sequenced input: blood. The receptors originated from a person aged 18-70 years in good health. The CDR3 runs from the conserved cysteine through the conserved F or W.

TRBJ1-6	TRBV19	CASRAVGSSYNSPLHF
TRBJ1-3	TRBV5-5	CASSLGGPGNTIYF
TRBJ1-4	TRBV7-9	CASVDRRNEKLFF
TRBJ1-2	TRBV7-3	CASSFFGGGYTF
TRBJ1-2	TRBV6-5	CASSYFGTEFGYTF
TRBJ1-6	TRBV5-5	CASSLFDFNSPLHF
TRBJ1-5	TRBV6-1	CASKGSNQPQHF
TRBJ2-7	TRBV5-6	CASSLEAASGDLGLYEQYF
TRBJ1-5	TRBV6-1	CASTGGNQPQHF
TRBJ2-7	TRBV9	CASSVGQGDSYEQYF
TRBJ2-2	TRBV5-1	CASSLGSTGELFF
TRBJ1-6	TRBV7-8	CASSLNLGGYSPLHF
TRBJ1-2	TRBV6-5	CASSYAGTDYGYTF
TRBJ2-7	TRBV6-5	CASKGWTGNYEQYF
TRBJ1-2	TRBV30	CAWSAGARYGYTF
TRBJ2-1	TRBV18	CASSPPASDNEQFF
TRBJ1-1	TRBV5-4	CASSWDGNEAFF
TRBJ1-2	TRBV18	CASSPYEGFNYGYTF
TRBJ1-4	TRBV5-4	CASSLQSEKLFF
TRBJ2-3	TRBV6-6	CASSSGQGGATDTQYF
TRBJ1-2	TRBV6-1	CASERVAYGYTF
TRBJ1-6	TRBV10-3	CAIGGEDNSPLHF
TRBJ2-3	TRBV6-5	CASSPQGYVTDTQYF
TRBJ1-2	TRBV6-1	CASSEYPSGYTF
TRBJ1-4	TRBV5-8	CASNFGATNEKLFF
TRBJ1-1	TRBV7-3	CASSLTGGTEAFF
TRBJ1-4	TRBV14	CASSPRVASTNEKLFF
TRBJ1-1	TRBV2	CASSRLQNTEAFF
TRBJ1-6	TRBV7-9	CASSLGSLKASPLHF
TRBJ1-6	TRBV19	CASSARGGINSPLHF
TRBJ2-1	TRBV10-1	CASSPGSGSYNEQFF
TRBJ2-7	TRBV27	CASSSPGGQTYEQYF
TRBJ2-1	TRBV15	CATSSRDSRNEQFF
TRBJ2-4	TRBV5-6	CASRTFLGQGGAKNIQYF
TRBJ2-1	TRBV7-9	CASSGTRPNEQFF
TRBJ2-2	TRBV7-6	CASSRIIRASGGRTGELFF
TRBJ1-6	TRBV6-5	CASSGSYNSPLHF
TRBJ2-3	TRBV7-6	CASSLVGTSADTQYF
TRBJ1-2	TRBV4-3	CASSQATGFSGYTF
TRBJ1-2	TRBV6-1	CASTNSAAGYTF
TRBJ2-2	TRBV11-3	CASSLVFIGELFF